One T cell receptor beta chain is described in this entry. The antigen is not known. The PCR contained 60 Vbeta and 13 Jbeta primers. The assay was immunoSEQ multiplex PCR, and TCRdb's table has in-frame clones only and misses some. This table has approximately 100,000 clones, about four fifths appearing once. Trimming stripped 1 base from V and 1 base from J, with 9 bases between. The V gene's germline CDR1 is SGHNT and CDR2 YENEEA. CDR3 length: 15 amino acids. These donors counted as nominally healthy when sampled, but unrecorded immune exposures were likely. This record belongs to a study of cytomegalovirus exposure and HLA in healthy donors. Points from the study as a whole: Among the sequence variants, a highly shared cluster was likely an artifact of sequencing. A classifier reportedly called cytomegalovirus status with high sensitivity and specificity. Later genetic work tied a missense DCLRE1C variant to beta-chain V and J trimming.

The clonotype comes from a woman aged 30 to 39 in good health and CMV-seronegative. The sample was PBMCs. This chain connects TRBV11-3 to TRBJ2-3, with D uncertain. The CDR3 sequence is CASSLGPQRTDTQYF. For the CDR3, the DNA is TGTGCCAGCAGCTTAGGGCCTCAACGCACAGATACGCAGTATTTT.